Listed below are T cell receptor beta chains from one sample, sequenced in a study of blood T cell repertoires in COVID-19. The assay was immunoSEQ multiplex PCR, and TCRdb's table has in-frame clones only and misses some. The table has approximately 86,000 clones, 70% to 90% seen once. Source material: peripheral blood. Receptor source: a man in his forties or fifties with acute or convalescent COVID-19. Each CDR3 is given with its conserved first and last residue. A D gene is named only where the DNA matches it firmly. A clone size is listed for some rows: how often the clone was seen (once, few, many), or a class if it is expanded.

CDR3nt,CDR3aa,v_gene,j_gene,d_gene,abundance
TGTGCCAGCAGCTTAATAGCTAGCGGGTCGGAGACCCAGTACTTC,CASSLIASGSETQYF,TRBV7-2,TRBJ2-5,TRBD2,once
TGCAGCGTCGTTCCCCCGGCGGGAGGCCCAGATACGCAGTATTTT,CSVVPPAGGPDTQYF,TRBV29-1,TRBJ2-3,TRBD2,.
TGTGCCAGCAGCCGCGATGGGGGGTCGGGTAATTCACCCCTCCACTTT,CASSRDGGSGNSPLHF,TRBV3-1/TRBV3-2,TRBJ1-6,.,few
TGTGCCACCTTACCCCCAGCGGGGGGGCCTCGGGATACGCAGTATTTT,CATLPPAGGPRDTQYF,TRBV28,TRBJ2-3,TRBD2,.
TGCGCCAGCAGCTTGGACAACACAGGGGGCAGCTACACCTTC,CASSLDNTGGSYTF,TRBV5-1,TRBJ1-2,TRBD1,.
TGTGCCAGCTCACTAAATCGACTAGCGGGGGGGTACTACGAGCAGTACTTC,CASSLNRLAGGYYEQYF,TRBV18,TRBJ2-7,TRBD2,.
TGTGCCAGCAGTTTATCGGGGACAGGGGGCGATCTTACGCAGTATTTT,CASSLSGTGGDLTQYF,TRBV28,TRBJ2-3,TRBD1,.
TGTGCCAGTTTCGACAGACAAAACACTGAAGCTTTCTTT,CASFDRQNTEAFF,TRBV19,TRBJ1-1,.,.
TGTGCCAGCAGTAGCCCTAGCGGGGGCTCCTACGAGCAGTACTTC,CASSSPSGGSYEQYF,TRBV27,TRBJ2-7,TRBD2,.
TGTGCCCTTCTGCAGGGACATGCGAAGATCTGTTGCAATCAGCCCCAGCATTTT,CALLQGHAKICCNQPQHF,TRBV2,TRBJ1-5,.,.
TGTGCCAGCAGCTCCGGCAGGGCAGCCTACGAGCAGTACTTC,CASSSGRAAYEQYF,TRBV7-8,TRBJ2-7,.,once
TGTGCCAGCAGCCACAACAGGGACGTGAACACTGAAGCTTTCTTT,CASSHNRDVNTEAFF,TRBV7-9,TRBJ1-1,.,medium-sized
TGTGCCAGTAGCCCGGGACTAGTAAATGAGCAGTTCTTC,CASSPGLVNEQFF,TRBV19,TRBJ2-1,TRBD2,.
TGTGCCAGCCATGGCAGCAATCAGCCCCAGCATTTT,CASHGSNQPQHF,TRBV28,TRBJ1-5,.,.
TGTGCCAGCAGCTCGACAGGGATTGGTGGCTACACCTTC,CASSSTGIGGYTF,TRBV7-9,TRBJ1-2,TRBD1,.
TGTGCCAGCAGCTCACTCCGCGGGATCTCCTACGAGCAGTACTTC,CASSSLRGISYEQYF,TRBV7-8,TRBJ2-7,.,.
TGTGCCAGCGGCGCAGGGGGCTCCTACAATGAGCAGTTCTTC,CASGAGGSYNEQFF,TRBV6-6,TRBJ2-1,TRBD1,.
TGTGCCAGCAGCTCACGGGGGGGAAACACCGGGGAGCTGTTTTTT,CASSSRGGNTGELFF,TRBV9,TRBJ2-2,TRBD2,.
TGTGCCAGCAGTCGAATTACAGGGGGCGAGGTACACATTCAGTACTTC,CASSRITGGEVHIQYF,TRBV7-2,TRBJ2-4,TRBD1,.
TGTGCCAGCTGCCGGGACACATACAATGAGCAGTTCTTC,CASCRDTYNEQFF,TRBV11-2,TRBJ2-1,.,.
TGTGCCAGCAGCCCCTATGGGACAGTGAACACCGGGGAGCTGTTTTTT,CASSPYGTVNTGELFF,TRBV11-3,TRBJ2-2,TRBD1,.
TGTGCCAGCTCACCCGGCAGCGGGAGAACCTACGAGCAGTACTTC,CASSPGSGRTYEQYF,TRBV18,TRBJ2-7,TRBD2,.
TGTGCCAGTAGTGCCAAAACCGGGACAGGAGTAACCTACGAGCAGTACTTC,CASSAKTGTGVTYEQYF,TRBV19,TRBJ2-7,TRBD1,.
TGTGCCAGCGGGGGACAGCAGAACACCGGGGAGCTGTTTTTT,CASGGQQNTGELFF,TRBV7-9,TRBJ2-2,TRBD1,.
TGTGCCAGCAGCCTCGTGTACGGGACAGGGCAAGGAAACACCATATATTTT,CASSLVYGTGQGNTIYF,TRBV7-2,TRBJ1-3,TRBD1,.
TGTGCCTGGAGTGCAGGAAATAGCAATCAGCCCCAGCATTTT,CAWSAGNSNQPQHF,TRBV30,TRBJ1-5,.,.
TGTGCCAGCAGTCCTGGGGAGGGAGAGACCCAGTACTTC,CASSPGEGETQYF,TRBV12-3/TRBV12-4,TRBJ2-5,TRBD2,.
TGTGCCAGCAGCTTCCAACTAGCGGGGGGGAGGACCGGGGAGCTGTTTTTT,CASSFQLAGGRTGELFF,TRBV5-4,TRBJ2-2,TRBD2,medium-sized
TGTGCCACCAGCAGAGATACCACAGACAATCAGCCCCAGCATTTT,CATSRDTTDNQPQHF,TRBV15,TRBJ1-5,.,.
TGTGCCAGCAGCACCGGGACTAGGGGCAATGAGCAGTTCTTC,CASSTGTRGNEQFF,TRBV11-3,TRBJ2-1,TRBD2,.
TGTGCCAGCAGTTACTCGAGTAACAGTTATAGCAATCAGCCCCAGCATTTT,CASSYSSNSYSNQPQHF,TRBV6-2/TRBV6-3,TRBJ1-5,.,few
TGTGCCAGTAGTAAGCGGGCAGGAAACACCGGGGAGCTGTTTTTT,CASSKRAGNTGELFF,TRBV19,TRBJ2-2,.,.
TGTGCCAGCAGTTTTCATACCGGGACAGGGGCGGATCAGCCCCAGCATTTT,CASSFHTGTGADQPQHF,TRBV6-2/TRBV6-3,TRBJ1-5,TRBD1,.
TGTGCCAGCAGTTATGGGGGGACTGAAGCTTTCTTT,CASSYGGTEAFF,TRBV6-2/TRBV6-3,TRBJ1-1,.,.
TGTGCCAGCAGCTGGGGGGACCAAAGGAACACTGAAGCTTTCTTT,CASSWGDQRNTEAFF,TRBV7-9,TRBJ1-1,.,medium-sized